This T cell receptor (beta chain) was sequenced for a study of blood T cell repertoires in COVID-19. Study overall: PBMCs, B-cell-depleted T cells, or T cells provided the cDNA or gDNA that made up the material.

The CDR3 sequence is 18 residues long. Trimming cost V 2 bases and J 0 bases; bases outside gene matches: 10. The germline gives CDR1 LGHNA, CDR2 YNFKEQ. This clone came up a few times. In the original processing: Amplification of reference gene primers provided the estimated nucleated cell counts. Using immunoSEQ multiplex PCR, the repertoire was profiled, and TCRdb retains in-frame clones only, with some absent. The DNA was the basis for D and trimming; V, J and clone size are from that table. This repertoire shows some 80,000 clones, 80% to 85% found once; its top ten account for 44%. This receptor was identified in a man aged 80 or over with acute or convalescent COVID-19. Sample: peripheral blood. The chain carries TRBV4-2 and TRBJ2-7; the match to TRBD2 covers 10 bases. DNA for the CDR3: TGTGCCAGCAGCCAACGACTAGCGGGTACTTTTAGCTCCTACGAGCAGTACTTC. Amino acids: CASSQRLAGTFSSYEQYF.